One and the same sample provided the 6 T cell receptor beta chains below, sequenced in a study of cytomegalovirus exposure and HLA in healthy donors. The PCR ran on 60 Vbeta and 13 Jbeta primers. Sequencing used immunoSEQ multiplex PCR; TCRdb keeps in-frame clones, though not all of them. The sample lists under 200,000 clones, approximately 80% occurring once. The source material was PBMCs. The source of these receptors is a woman in her late teens or twenties in good health and CMV-seronegative.

This chain joins TRBV19 and TRBJ2-3; 8 positions agree with TRBD2. J was trimmed by 1 base and V by 5 bases; bases with no gene match: 5. The CDR3 contains 15 residues. Germline-derived CDR1 and CDR2 are LNHDA and SQIVND (reference sequence). DNA of the CDR3: TGTGCCAGTAGTTCGGGGGGGCGGCGCACAGATACGCAGTATTTT. The encoded protein is CASSSGGRRTDTQYF.

The gene calls are TRBV5-1 and TRBJ2-5; TRBD2 matches 15 bases. V shed 7 bases, J shed 4 bases, and the junction held 5 bases outside the gene matches. Germline V gene lookup returns CDR1 SGHRS and CDR2 YFSETQ. CDR3 length equals 15 residues. The CDR3 loop reads CASGLAGGVRETQYF. CDR3 DNA sequence: TGCGCCAGCGGACTAGCGGGAGGGGTGCGAGAGACCCAGTACTTC.

The chain has TRBV7-6 and TRBJ2-1; D is possibly TRBD2 (6 bases). Per the germline V gene, CDR1 is SGHVS and CDR2 is FNYEAQ. Trimming cost V 5 bases and J 8 bases, with 13 bases left between them. The CDR3 runs 13 residues. The CDR3 loop reads CASSLSGIDEQFF. CDR3 nucleotide sequence: TGTGCCAGCAGCCTTAGCGGAATCGATGAGCAGTTCTTC.

This chain connects TRBV5-4 to TRBJ2-5; 9 bases fit TRBD1. V shed 4 bases, J shed 2 bases, and the junction held 12 bases outside the gene matches. Germline lookup yields CDR1 SGHNT and CDR2 YYREEE (reference sequence). The CDR3 sequence is 17 residues long. CDR3 sequence reads: CASSGGQGFAAQETQYF. The CDR3 region has the DNA TGTGCCAGCAGCGGCGGACAGGGGTTTGCCGCGCAAGAGACCCAGTACTTC.

The J gene is TRBJ2-6, the V gene TRBV11-2; TRBD2 is a possible D gene (6 bases). The CDR3 sequence is 18 residues long. Trimming shortened V by 8 bases and J by 0 bases, and 20 bases separated the two germline ends. Germline V gene sequence: CDR1 SGHAT, CDR2 FQNNGV. CDR3 bases: TGTGCCAGCTACGACGGGGGTAGCTTGGGCTCTGGGGCCAACGTCCTGACTTTC. It translates to CASYDGGSLGSGANVLTF.

This chain uses TRBV7-2 with TRBJ2-1; 16 nucleotides match TRBD2. The CDR3 runs 17 residues. Germline values: CDR1 SGHTA, CDR2 FQGNSA. V gave up 6 bases and J gave up 6 bases; unmatched junction bases: 8. CDR3 coding DNA: TGTGCCAGCAGTCCTGGGACTAGCGGGAGGGCCGGCAATGAGCAGTTCTTC. Protein: CASSPGTSGRAGNEQFF.